This TCR beta chain was recorded in a study of shared clonotypes between healthy human individuals. Regarding the study as a whole: It was the non-shared clonotypes that had lower generation probabilities than clonotypes shared by all four donors.

Only in-frame clones appear in the TCRdb table, and some are missing; sequencing was by immunoSEQ multiplex PCR. The sample has some 1,400,000 clones, around 95% seen once; the top ten hold 1% to 1.5%. The trim removed 7 bases at V and 4 bases at J, leaving 13 bases unmatched. The CDR3 contains 15 residues. Germline values: CDR1 SQVTM, CDR2 ANQGSEA. Comment on this clone: No antigen is known for it.

The chain links TRBV29-1 to TRBJ2-1; 7 bases agree with TRBD1. Sequencing input: naive CD4+ T cells sorted from blood. The subset denotes: CD45RA+ positively selected. This receptor was obtained from a man between 25 and 39 years old in good health. The CDR3 DNA is TGCAGCGGGAAGGGGACAGAGATTGTATACAATGAGCAGTTCTTC. It codes for CSGKGTEIVYNEQFF.